The 10 T cell receptor beta chains below come from one sample, sequenced in a study of blood T cell repertoires in COVID-19. Libraries were prepared by immunoSEQ multiplex PCR; TCRdb keeps only in-frame clonotypes and omits some of them. Found here are about 95,000 clones, approximately 80% of them singletons; the top ten hold about 24%. The specimen was peripheral blood. The source is a human donor in a cohort sampled during active COVID-19.

This sequence joins TRBV6-2 or TRBV6-3 and TRBJ1-2; D is uncertain. CDR3 length: 14 amino acids. Trimming stripped 2 bases from V and 2 bases from J, with 9 bases between. Germline V gene data show CDR1 as MNHEY and CDR2 as SVGEGT. The CDR3 loop reads CASSYASANYGYTF. CDR3 bases: TGTGCCAGCAGTTACGCGTCCGCCAACTATGGCTACACCTTC.

The V gene is TRBV5-5, the J gene TRBJ2-7; unclear D gene. The CDR3 is 14 residues long. Between the trimmed V and J ends, which lost 4 bases and 2 bases, there was a span of 13 bases. Germline V gene lookup returns CDR1 SGHKS and CDR2 YYEKEE (reference sequence). This CDR3 is CASSLAAGTYEQYF. The CDR3 nucleotides are TGTGCCAGCAGCCTTGCCGCTGGCACCTACGAGCAGTACTTC.

This chain uses TRBV28 with TRBJ2-7; 11 bases line up with TRBD1. Germline-derived CDR1 and CDR2 are MDHEN and SYDVKM. The CDR3 runs 15 residues. The junction had 5 bases not matched to a gene; V was cut back by 5 bases and J by 2 bases. CDR3 loop: CASSPGTGGTYEQYF. CDR3 sequence (DNA): TGTGCCAGCAGTCCGGGGACAGGGGGTACCTACGAGCAGTACTTC. The full variable domain, in which reference TRBV28 and TRBJ2-7 provide the parts outside the CDR3, is DVKVTQSSRYLVKRTGEKVFLECVQDMDHENMFWYRQDPGLGLRLIYFSYDVKMKEKGDIPEGYSVSREKKERFSLILESASTNQTSMYLCASSPGTGGTYEQYFGPGTRLTVT.

The chain uses TRBV15 and TRBJ1-4, with D unresolved. V was trimmed by 1 base and J by 3 bases, leaving 15 bases between them. This CDR3 has 17 amino acids. Germline V CDR1 and CDR2: LNHNV, YYDKDF (reference sequence). The CDR3 DNA reads as TGTGCCACCAGCAGAGTGGTGAGGGCGCAGTCTAATGAAAAACTGTTTTTT. Residues: CATSRVVRAQSNEKLFF.

This rearrangement joins TRBV25-1 to TRBJ1-4, with 8 bases fitting TRBD1. The CDR3 extends over 16 amino acids. The junction had 10 bases not matched to a gene; V was cut back by 3 bases and J by 7 bases. Looked up from germline, CDR1 is MGHDK and CDR2 is SYGVNS. The CDR3 reads CASSDDRGKRSEKLFF. CDR3 coding DNA: TGTGCCAGCAGTGATGACAGGGGAAAGAGGAGTGAAAAACTGTTTTTT. The variable domain in full, completed from reference TRBV25-1 and TRBJ1-4, reads EADIYQTPRYLVIGTGKKITLECSQTMGHDKMYWYQQDPGMELHLIHYSYGVNSTEKGDLSSESTVSRIRTEHFPLTLESARPSHTSQYLCASSDDRGKRSEKLFFGSGTQLSVL.

V gene TRBV18 combines with J gene TRBJ1-6; 7 bases line up with TRBD1. V was pared by 4 bases and J by 5 bases, with 11 bases of the junction left unmatched. Germline CDR1 is KGHSH and CDR2 is LQKENI. The CDR3 covers 17 residues. CDR3 coding DNA: TGTGCCAGCTCACTTTATACCGGGACAGTCGATAATTCACCCCTCCACTTT. The encoded protein is CASSLYTGTVDNSPLHF.

This clone was recorded a few times. This sequence joins TRBV4-3 and TRBJ1-1; 7 bases map to TRBD1. Trimming took 6 bases from V and 0 from J; bases not matched to a gene: 4. Germline V gene sequence: CDR1 LGHNA, CDR2 YSLEER. This CDR3 contains 14 residues. This CDR3 is CASSRGQMNTEAFF. The CDR3 DNA is TGCGCCAGCAGTCGGGGACAGATGAACACTGAAGCTTTCTTT.

The chain links TRBV3-1 (or the pseudogene TRBV3-2) to TRBJ1-3, with 7 bases matching TRBD1. The V gene's germline CDR1 is LGHDT and CDR2 YNNKEL (reference sequence). After removal of 5 bases from V and 3 bases from J, the junction contained 7 bases not matched to a gene. The CDR3 runs 15 residues. In DNA form, the CDR3 reads TGTGCCAGCAGCTCCCAGGGGGGCAGTGGAAACACCATATATTTT. It is translated as CASSSQGGSGNTIYF.

The J gene is TRBJ1-2, the V gene TRBV6-5, with 8 bases identical to TRBD1. The CDR3 contains 14 residues. V lost 6 bases and J lost 5; bases outside the gene matches: 8. CDR1 and CDR2 from the germline V gene are MNHEY and SVGAGI. In DNA form, the CDR3 reads TGTGCCAGCAGCCGGACAGGGCTCGAATATGGCTACACCTTC. Amino acids: CASSRTGLEYGYTF.

The rearrangement uses TRBV7-9 and TRBJ2-1; 9 positions agree with TRBD2. CDR3 length equals 16 residues. Trimming at V came to 5 bases and at J to 7 bases, leaving 12 bases not matched to a gene. CDR1 is SEHNR and CDR2 is FQNEAQ in the germline V gene (reference sequence). The CDR3 loop reads CASSRTSVGGGNEQFF. The CDR3 nucleotides are TGTGCCAGCAGCAGGACTAGCGTGGGGGGTGGGAATGAGCAGTTCTTC.